Each of the 5 T cell receptor beta chains below was sequenced from the same sample in a study of blood T cells in healthy people across ages. A J-beta primer mix and a sample-barcoded 5' primer were used in a second PCR of roughly 7 to 12 cycles. TCRdb re-derived calls from the 5' RACE reads in MiXCR, one entry per CDR3 protein. The table lists about 760,000 distinct CDR3 sequences, 20% to 30% of them singletons. These data were also reused for a study on T cells of mothers and their children.

Sequencing was carried out using blood. The receptors stem from a boy aged 5-17 years in good health.

The CDR3 DNA reads as TGTGCCAGCAGTGAATCGAGCTACTCCTACGAGCAGTACTTC. Encoded protein: CASSESSYSYEQYF. This chain connects TRBV6-1 to TRBJ2-7; D remains ambiguous. Germline values: CDR1 MNHNS, CDR2 SASEGT. This CDR3 has 14 amino acids. Between the trimmed V and J ends, which lost 2 bases and 0 bases, there was a span of 8 bases.

This clonotype was seen a few times. This chain connects TRBV29-1 to TRBJ2-7; 11 bases are shared with TRBD2. The assigned J gene may be wrong: the sequence end matches TRBJ2-5 better. CDR3 size: 17 residues. Per the germline V gene, CDR1 is SQVTM and CDR2 is ANQGSEA. CDR3 amino acids: CSVESSTSGVYQETQYF. The CDR3 region has the DNA TGCAGCGTTGAGTCTTCGACTAGCGGGGTGTACCAAGAGACCCAGTACTTC.

The table lists this clonotype with a few counts. V is TRBV7-2 and J is TRBJ2-5; tentative D call: TRBD1 (6 bases). Judging by the DNA end, TRBJ2-1 fits better; the J call may be wrong. The germline V gene has CDR1 SGHTA and CDR2 FQGNSA. The CDR3 consists of 14 residues. The CDR3 loop reads CASSSIGGRNEQFF. The CDR3 DNA is TGTGCCAGCAGCTCTATTGGGGGCCGAAATGAGCAGTTCTTC.

This clonotype occurred a few times. The chain recombines TRBV4-2 with TRBJ1-2; D is unresolved. V was pared by 0 bases and J by 1 base, with 15 bases between. Germline V gene sequence: CDR1 LGHNA, CDR2 YNFKEQ. The CDR3 is 17 amino acids. The CDR3 spells CASSQDLGTAHNYGYTF. In nucleotides, the CDR3 is TGTGCCAGCAGCCAAGATCTCGGCACAGCCCATAACTATGGCTACACCTTC.

The chain couples TRBV11-2 to TRBJ2-3; D not certain. Germline assignment: CDR1 SGHAT and CDR2 FQNNGV. The CDR3 runs 17 residues. V lost 2 bases and J 2 bases, leaving 17 bases between the germline ends. In nucleotides, the CDR3 is TGTGCCAGCAGCTTATTCCCCCCGGCGTTGGCCACAGATACGCAGTATTTT. Translating it yields CASSLFPPALATDTQYF.